This T cell receptor (beta chain) is drawn from a study of shared clonotypes between healthy human individuals. Generated by immunoSEQ multiplex PCR, the TCRdb table keeps only in-frame clones and is missing some. The sample lists 550,000 to 650,000 clones; about 96% were seen once. Terminally differentiated effector memory CD45RA+ cells were excluded from the naive CD8 cells, which were CD45RO-negative and positively selected for CCR7. The CDR3 has 15 amino acids. Germline CDR1 LNHDA, CDR2 SQIVND (reference sequence). Trimming removed 3 bases at V and 0 bases at J, with 8 bases between. Study-wide results and limits: Generation probabilities were higher for clonotypes shared across all four sorted-subset donors than for unshared ones. On the whole, naive subsets had larger estimated richness than memory subsets had.

In the case of this clone: Its cognate antigen is unknown.

The chain couples TRBV19 to TRBJ2-2; D perhaps matches TRBD1 (5 bases). The sequenced sample was naive CD8+ T cells sorted from blood. The clonotype originates from a woman between 25 and 40 years old in good health. CDR3 protein: CASSIGASNTGELFF. The DNA of the CDR3 is TGTGCCAGTAGTATTGGGGCATCGAACACCGGGGAGCTGTTTTTT.